This TCR beta chain stems from a study of glioma-infiltrating T cells. Whole-study findings and limits: Only very few CDR3 sequences appeared in both tissue and blood. Non-neoplastic patients had below-expected tissue-blood divergence, while all gliomas exceeded expectation.

This clonotype was found many times. No antigen is known for it. The iRepertoire nested amplicon-rescue multiplex PCR amplified TCR alpha and beta CDR3s from RNA. For one-step reverse transcription and amplification, 100-400 ng of tissue mRNA or PBMC total RNA was used. TCRdb reanalysed the multiplex PCR reads using MiXCR and keeps one entry per CDR3 protein. The sample holds 100,000 to 150,000 distinct CDR3 sequences, 20% to 25% seen once. Trimming at V came to 6 bases and at J to 0 bases, leaving 4 bases not matched to a gene. This CDR3 is 14 amino acids long. The germline V gene has CDR1 MNHEY and CDR2 SMNVEV (reference sequence).

The sample comprised glioma tissue, nonneoplastic brain tissue, or PBMCs (not recorded which). The sequence came from a human donor with low-grade glioma or glioblastoma, undergoing nonglioma brain surgery, or in good health (not recorded which). The V and J genes are TRBV27 and TRBJ2-5, with 7 nucleotides matching TRBD1. Here the CDR3 DNA reads TGTGCCAGCAGCCCACAGGGGTACCAAGAGACCCAGTACTTC. It yields the protein CASSPQGYQETQYF.